This T cell receptor beta chain emerged from a study of blood T cell repertoires in COVID-19. Study-wide background: Sites in the United States, Italy and Spain provided acute and convalescent COVID-19 samples. PBMCs, B-cell-depleted T cells, or T cells provided the cDNA or gDNA that made up the material.

Per the original data handling: For nucleated cells, counts were estimated from reference gene primer amplification. TCRdb's copy holds only in-frame clones and misses some; the assay was immunoSEQ multiplex PCR. V, J and clone size are those of that table, while D and trimming were read from the DNA. The sample shows about 260,000 clones, around 86% of them seen only once. The CDR3 has 14 amino acids. Unmatched junction bases numbered 3, after V lost 5 bases and J lost 2 bases. The V gene's germline CDR1 is SGHVS and CDR2 FNYEAQ. This TCR was recovered from a man aged 18 to 30 with active or convalescent COVID-19. V is TRBV7-6 and J is TRBJ1-5; 7 positions agree with TRBD1. Sequencing was carried out using peripheral blood. In DNA, the CDR3 is TGTGCCAGCAGCGACAGGGCTGGCAATCAGCCCCAGCATTTT. This encodes CASSDRAGNQPQHF.